These 6 T cell receptor beta chains were sequenced from one sample in a study of OX40 agonist ivuxolimab in advanced cancers. Sequencing used immunoSEQ multiplex PCR; TCRdb keeps in-frame clones, though not all of them. The sample has 80,000 to 95,000 clones, about 90% seen once. The sample was CD4+ or CD8+ T cells sorted from blood, taken in a trial of the OX40 agonist ivuxolimab. The receptors originated from an adult with an advanced solid tumor such as melanoma, head and neck, liver or kidney cancer.

This chain links TRBV9 with TRBJ2-2; tentatively, D is TRBD1 or TRBD2 (5 bases each). V lost 7 bases to trimming and J lost 7 bases, with 20 bases between them. Germline CDR1 reads SGDLS; CDR2 reads YYNGEE. This CDR3 contains 15 residues. The CDR3 DNA is TGTGCCAGCGGGACCCGGGTGACTTCTCTCGGGGAGCTGTTTTTT. Amino acid sequence: CASGTRVTSLGELFF.

The genes are TRBV9 and TRBJ1-1; a weak D match, TRBD1 (5 bases). From germline, CDR1 is SGDLS and CDR2 YYNGEE. The CDR3 extends over 12 amino acids. Deletions cut 1 base from V and 7 bases from J, with 8 bases between. Here the CDR3 DNA reads TGTGCCAGCAGCGTACAGGGAGTTGAAGCTTTCTTT. Its protein is CASSVQGVEAFF.

The chain's CDR3 is CASSLANQETQYF. Written as DNA, the CDR3 is TGTGCCAGCAGCTTAGCCAACCAAGAGACCCAGTACTTC. V and J are TRBV7-9 and TRBJ2-5; D unresolved. V dropped 0 bases and J dropped 0 bases, with 2 bases sitting between them. CDR3 length: 13 amino acids. Per the germline V gene, CDR1 is SEHNR and CDR2 is FQNEAQ (reference sequence).

The chain employs TRBV30 and TRBJ2-7; possibly TRBD1 for D (6 bases). CDR1 is GTSNPN and CDR2 is SVGIG in the germline V gene (reference sequence). CDR3 length: 15 amino acids. With 1 base removed from V and 2 bases from J, the gap between germline ends came to 15 bases. Written as DNA, the CDR3 is TGTGCCTGGAGTGACTACAGGGCCCCGACCTACGAGCAGTACTTC. Amino acid sequence: CAWSDYRAPTYEQYF.

This clone was detected once. This chain joins TRBV30 and TRBJ1-1; D is unclear. Per germline, CDR1 GTSNPN and CDR2 SVGIG (reference sequence). This CDR3 contains 13 residues. The V end was cut by 2 bases, the J end by 2 bases, with 9 bases between. CDR3 sequence (DNA): TGTGCCTGGAGTATAGTCGTTAACACTGAAGCTTTCTTT. Amino acid sequence: CAWSIVVNTEAFF.

The chain couples TRBV27 to TRBJ1-5; D is undetermined. CDR1 is MNHEY, CDR2 SMNVEV, per germline (reference sequence). Deletions cut 3 bases from V and 8 bases from J, with 8 bases between. The CDR3 loop spans 12 amino acids. CDR3 nucleotides: TGTGCCAGCAGTTTGCCCGGTGAGCCCCAGCATTTT. This gives the protein CASSLPGEPQHF.